The 22 T cell receptor beta chains listed next were all sequenced from one sample in a study of CD8+ T cells in alopecia areata. Sample treatment: oral pan-JAK inhibitor, 5-10 mg twice daily. Investigators isolated RNA and reverse transcribed it into cDNA to act as the sequencing template. Here immunoSEQ multiplex PCR was the method, and the copy in TCRdb shows in-frame clones only, minus some. The sample shows about 42,000 clones, approximately 65% of them seen only once. This material consisted of CD8+ T cells sorted from blood, taken at week 4, from a patient treated with tofacitinib. The receptors stem from a human donor with alopecia areata.

The V and J genes are TRBV30 and TRBJ2-1; TRBD1 is a possible D gene (5 bases). CDR1 GTSNPN and CDR2 SVGIG come from the germline V gene (reference sequence). The CDR3 is 11 amino acids. V shed 1 base and J shed 10 bases, with 8 bases lying between them. The CDR3 region is CAWSASGEQFF. The CDR3 nucleotides are TGTGCCTGGAGTGCGTCAGGGGAGCAGTTCTTC.

This clone is a singleton in its sample. This chain links TRBV9 with TRBJ1-5; 7 bases are a match to TRBD1. CDR1 and CDR2 from the germline V gene are SGDLS and YYNGEE. The CDR3 length is 15 residues. The junction had 7 bases not matched to a gene; V was cut back by 3 bases and J by 4 bases. The CDR3 DNA sequence: TGTGCCAGCAGCGCTACAGGGGACCCAAATCAGCCCCAGCATTTT. Protein sequence: CASSATGDPNQPQHF.

The chain joins TRBV30 to TRBJ1-4; 9 bases fit TRBD1. J was trimmed by 7 bases and V by 4 bases; bases with no gene match: 4. The length of the CDR3 is 13 residues. Germline lookup yields CDR1 GTSNPN and CDR2 SVGIG (reference sequence). The chain's CDR3 is CAWNQGQGEKLFF. The CDR3, as DNA: TGTGCCTGGAACCAGGGACAGGGTGAAAAACTGTTTTTT.

The chain is built from TRBV29-1 and TRBJ2-1; D possibly corresponds to TRBD2 (7 bases). The CDR3 has 12 residues. V was pared by 7 bases and J by 8 bases, with 15 bases between. The germline CDR1 and CDR2 sequences are SQVTM and ANQGSEA. CDR3 amino acids: CSAPSGGHEQFF. The CDR3 DNA reads TGCAGCGCCCCATCGGGGGGCCATGAGCAGTTCTTC.

The chain carries TRBV30 and TRBJ2-1; D is uncertain. CDR3 length: 16 residues. Trimming stripped 7 bases from V and 5 bases from J, with 24 bases between. CDR1 is GTSNPN, CDR2 SVGIG, per germline (reference sequence). The CDR3 DNA follows: TGTGCCTCTAACCTAGAAGACCAGCCTACTGACAATGAGCAGTTCTTC. The encoded protein is CASNLEDQPTDNEQFF.

This sequence joins TRBV7-9 and TRBJ1-1, with D hard to call. The V end was cut by 3 bases, the J end by 4 bases, with 9 bases between. CDR3 length equals 13 residues. CDR1 SEHNR and CDR2 FQNEAQ come from the germline V gene (reference sequence). The CDR3 protein is CASSFIVGTEAFF. The DNA of the CDR3 is TGTGCCAGCAGCTTCATAGTTGGCACTGAAGCTTTCTTT.

This rearrangement joins TRBV29-1 to TRBJ1-2, with 7 bases identical to TRBD1. Germline CDR1 SQVTM, CDR2 ANQGSEA. This CDR3 comprises 16 residues. V was pared by 0 bases and J by 7 bases, with 14 bases of the junction left unmatched. CDR3 amino acids: CSVEDVGGTEAGGYTF. In DNA form, the CDR3 reads TGCAGCGTTGAAGACGTTGGTGGGACAGAGGCGGGTGGCTACACCTTC.

The V call is TRBV29-1, the J call TRBJ2-2; either TRBD1 or TRBD2 may fit D (5 bases each). The germline CDR1 and CDR2 sequences are SQVTM and ANQGSEA. Trimming removed 7 bases from V and 3 bases from J, with 18 bases in between. The CDR3 runs to 15 residues. The CDR3 DNA sequence: TGCAGCGCCATAGGGACGCCGAGGGACACCGGGGAGCTGTTTTTT. Translated, it gives CSAIGTPRDTGELFF.

The genes are TRBV30 and TRBJ2-7, with 8 bases lining up with TRBD1. The CDR3 is made up of 14 amino acids. CDR1 and CDR2 from the germline V gene are GTSNPN and SVGIG (reference sequence). J gave up 6 bases and V 1 base, and 8 bases lay outside the gene matches. The CDR3 loop reads CAWSDRDRNREQYF. CDR3 DNA sequence: TGTGCCTGGAGTGACCGGGACAGGAATCGCGAGCAGTACTTC.

The rearrangement uses TRBV29-1 and TRBJ2-3; 7 bases match TRBD1. V lost 6 bases to trimming and J lost 1 base; unmatched junction nucleotides: 7. The CDR3 is 14 amino acids. Germline lookup yields CDR1 SQVTM and CDR2 ANQGSEA. CDR3 protein: CSVETGYGTDTQYF. The DNA for the CDR3 is TGCAGCGTAGAGACAGGGTATGGCACAGATACGCAGTATTTT.

The gene calls are TRBV7-6 and TRBJ2-5; no clear D. In germline, CDR1 is SGHVS, CDR2 FNYEAQ. There are 15 residues in the CDR3. V shed 3 bases and J shed 0 bases, with 11 bases lying between them. CDR3: CASSFPRANQETQYF. Here the CDR3 DNA reads TGTGCCAGCAGCTTTCCCCGGGCCAACCAAGAGACCCAGTACTTC.

This clone was counted between two and nine times. The chain's CDR3 is CASSHAPGQGWYEQYF. CDR3 bases: TGTGCCAGCAGCCACGCACCGGGACAGGGGTGGTACGAGCAGTACTTC. The chain joins TRBV11-2 to TRBJ2-7; 10 nucleotides align to TRBD1. Germline V lookup: CDR1 SGHAT, CDR2 FQNNGV. The CDR3 consists of 16 residues. Unmatched junction bases numbered 11, after V lost 5 bases and J lost 4 bases.

The V gene is TRBV30, the J gene TRBJ2-2, with D perhaps assigned TRBD1 or TRBD2 (5 bases each). Trimming shortened V by 1 base and J by 6 bases, and 12 bases separated the two germline ends. Germline values: CDR1 GTSNPN, CDR2 SVGIG (reference sequence). CDR3 length: 14 amino acids. In DNA form, the CDR3 reads TGTGCCTGGAGTGGAACCCTGGGGGCCGGGGAGCTGTTTTTT. Translated: CAWSGTLGAGELFF.

The chain couples TRBV7-8 to TRBJ1-5; D uncertain. Germline V gene data show CDR1 as SGHVS and CDR2 as FQNEAQ. This CDR3 contains 14 residues. V was cut by 1 base and J by 3 bases, with 7 bases left in between. Written as DNA, the CDR3 is TGTGCCAGCAGCTTAGTCGGTAACAATCAGCCCCAGCATTTT. As protein: CASSLVGNNQPQHF.

The chain couples TRBV30 to TRBJ2-7; D is ambiguous. Deletions cut 3 bases from V and 3 bases from J, with 9 bases between. The CDR3 runs 12 residues. Per the germline V gene, CDR1 is GTSNPN and CDR2 is SVGIG (reference sequence). CDR3 region: CAWSPTDYEQYF. CDR3 nucleotide sequence: TGTGCCTGGAGCCCTACAGACTACGAGCAGTACTTC.

This clone was recorded a few times. The chain carries TRBV30 and TRBJ2-2; D gene uncertain. The CDR3 consists of 11 residues. CDR1 is GTSNPN and CDR2 is SVGIG in the germline V gene (reference sequence). Deletions cut 5 bases from V and 6 bases from J, with 7 bases between. CDR3 residues: CAWAAAGELFF. In DNA form, the CDR3 reads TGTGCCTGGGCAGCTGCCGGGGAGCTGTTTTTT.

Remarks on this clone: Sequence at one end of the junction differs from germline and may be a read error. V gene TRBV29-1 combines with J gene TRBJ2-5; D may be TRBD1 (6 bases). CDR1 SQVTM and CDR2 ANQGSEA come from the germline V gene. The CDR3 has 13 amino acids. The CDR3, as DNA: TGCAGCCTGATGAGGACAGACCAAGAAACCCAGTACTTC. It encodes CSLMRTDQETQYF.

J is TRBJ1-2 and V is TRBV29-1; D is undetermined. The CDR3 spans 11 residues. Trimming took 6 bases from V and 8 from J, leaving 13 bases between them. CDR1 and CDR2 (germline): SQVTM, ANQGSEA. This CDR3 reads CSVDGGWGYTF. The CDR3 DNA sequence: TGCAGCGTGGACGGTGGGTGGGGCTACACCTTC. The full variable domain, completed using reference TRBV29-1 and TRBJ1-2, is SAVISQKPSRDICQRGTSLTIQCQVDSQVTMMFWYRQQPGQSLTLIATANQGSEATYESGFVIDKFPISRPNLTFSTLTVSNMSPEDSSIYLCSVDGGWGYTFGSGTRLTVV.

The rearrangement uses TRBV2 and TRBJ2-7; maybe TRBD1 (5 bases). CDR1 and CDR2 (germline): SNHLY, FYNNEI. The CDR3 covers 14 residues. V was cut by 4 bases and J by 12 bases, with 22 bases left in between. CDR3 coding DNA: TGTGCCAGCAGTGGAGGTCAGGGTGTTTTGAATCCGTACTTC. This codes for CASSGGQGVLNPYF.

This clone has just a few counts. The chain recombines TRBV4-3 with TRBJ2-6; D may be TRBD1 (6 bases). V lost 0 bases and J lost 0, with 18 bases in between. The CDR3 contains 20 residues. Germline values: CDR1 LGHNA, CDR2 YSLEER. CDR3 sequence: CASSQDSIDRSISGANVLTF. CDR3 DNA sequence: TGCGCCAGCAGCCAAGATTCGATCGACAGGTCAATCTCTGGGGCCAACGTCCTGACTTTC.

This clone was seen more than once but under ten times. This chain joins TRBV19 and TRBJ2-1, with D possibly matching TRBD2 (5 bases). V was trimmed by 1 base and J by 6 bases, leaving 13 bases between them. The CDR3 length is 15 residues. Per the germline V gene, CDR1 is LNHDA and CDR2 is SQIVND (reference sequence). CDR3 nucleotides: TGTGCCAGTAGTATAGTAGCTGGTCGGGGCAATGAGCAGTTCTTC. This sequence encodes CASSIVAGRGNEQFF.

The chain employs TRBV29-1 and TRBJ1-2; D is perhaps TRBD1 (6 bases). The V end was cut by 6 bases, the J end by 8 bases, with 22 bases between. Germline V gives CDR1 SQVTM, CDR2 ANQGSEA. The CDR3 sequence is 14 residues long. In DNA form, the CDR3 reads TGCAGCGTGGGACGAACAGGGAAGTTGGACGGCTACACCTTC. This codes for CSVGRTGKLDGYTF.